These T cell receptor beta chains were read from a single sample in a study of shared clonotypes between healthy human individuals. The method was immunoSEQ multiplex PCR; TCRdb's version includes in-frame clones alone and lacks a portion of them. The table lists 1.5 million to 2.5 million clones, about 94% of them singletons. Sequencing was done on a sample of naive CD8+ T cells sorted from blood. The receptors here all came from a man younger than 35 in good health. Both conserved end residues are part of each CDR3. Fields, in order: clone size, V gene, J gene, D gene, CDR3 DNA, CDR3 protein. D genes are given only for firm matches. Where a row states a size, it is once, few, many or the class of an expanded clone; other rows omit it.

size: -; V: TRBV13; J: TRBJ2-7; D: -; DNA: TGTGCCAGCAGCCCGACGGGCGGGGAATCCTACGAGCAGTACTTC; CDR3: CASSPTGGESYEQYF
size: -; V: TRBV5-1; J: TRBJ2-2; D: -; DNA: TGCGCCAGCAGCTTTTTCGACAGCCCGAACACCGGGGAGCTGTTTTTT; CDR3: CASSFFDSPNTGELFF
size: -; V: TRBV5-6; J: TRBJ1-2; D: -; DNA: TGTGCCAGCAGCCCCGGGGCGTTTGGCTACACCTTC; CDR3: CASSPGAFGYTF
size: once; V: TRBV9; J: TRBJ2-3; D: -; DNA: TGTGCCAGCAGCATCGGGACGTGGGAAAGCACAGATACGCAGTATTTT; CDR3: CASSIGTWESTDTQYF
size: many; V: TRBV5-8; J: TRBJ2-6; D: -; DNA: TGTGCCAGCAGCTTGTGGGAGTCTGGGGCCAACGTCCTGACTTTC; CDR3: CASSLWESGANVLTF
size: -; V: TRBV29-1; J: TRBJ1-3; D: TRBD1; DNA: TGCAGCGTTGAAGACAGGACAGGGAGAAACACCATATATTTT; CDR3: CSVEDRTGRNTIYF
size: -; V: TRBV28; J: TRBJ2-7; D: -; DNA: TGTGCCAGCAGTACGATCCCACATGGAGGGGTCGAGCAGTACTTC; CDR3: CASSTIPHGGVEQYF
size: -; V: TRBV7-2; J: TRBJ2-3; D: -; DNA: TGTGCCACCCTTCTGAGTGAGGGCACAGATACGCAGTATTTT; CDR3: CATLLSEGTDTQYF
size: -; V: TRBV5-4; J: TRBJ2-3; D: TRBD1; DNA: TGTGCCAGCAGCCCGGACAGGGGGTCTGATACGCAGTATTTT; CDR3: CASSPDRGSDTQYF
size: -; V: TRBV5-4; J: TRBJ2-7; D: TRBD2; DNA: TGTGCCAGCAGCCTAGGACTAGCGGGGGTAGACGAGCAGTACTTC; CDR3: CASSLGLAGVDEQYF
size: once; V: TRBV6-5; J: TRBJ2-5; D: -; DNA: TGTGCCAGCAGCCCCGGCATTAATGGAGAGACCCAGTACTTC; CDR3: CASSPGINGETQYF
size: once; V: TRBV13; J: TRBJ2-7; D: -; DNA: TGTGCCAGCAGCTTCCAGGGCTACGAGCAGTACTTC; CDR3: CASSFQGYEQYF
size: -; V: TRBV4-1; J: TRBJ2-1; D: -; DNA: TGCGCCAGCAGCCAGACGATGCTCAAGCAGTTCTTC; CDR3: CASSQTMLKQFF
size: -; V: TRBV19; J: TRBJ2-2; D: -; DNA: TGTGCCAGTAGTATATTACCTTTAGGGTCCGAGGACACCGGGGAGCTGTTTTTT; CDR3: CASSILPLGSEDTGELFF
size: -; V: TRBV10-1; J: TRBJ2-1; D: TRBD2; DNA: TGCGCCAGCAGTTTAGGACTAGCGGGAGGTGGTGAGCAGTTCTTC; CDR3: CASSLGLAGGGEQFF
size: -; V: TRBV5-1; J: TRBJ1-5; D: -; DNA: TGCGCCAGCAGCTTGGAGGGCAATAGCAATCAGCCCCAGCATTTT; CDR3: CASSLEGNSNQPQHF
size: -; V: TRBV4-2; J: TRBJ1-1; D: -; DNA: TGTGCCAGCAGCCAAGAGCAAGTTGGTACAGGTCAAAACACTGAAGCTTTCTTT; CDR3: CASSQEQVGTGQNTEAFF
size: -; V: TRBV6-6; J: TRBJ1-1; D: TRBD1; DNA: TGTGCCACCACTCCAGGGGGCGCCTGGGGGGACACTGAAGCTTTCTTT; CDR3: CATTPGGAWGDTEAFF
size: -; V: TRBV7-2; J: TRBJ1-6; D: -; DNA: TGTGCCAGCAGCTTTTGGTCGAGTTCGGATAATTCACCCCTCCACTTT; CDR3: CASSFWSSSDNSPLHF
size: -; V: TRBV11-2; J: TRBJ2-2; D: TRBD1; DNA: TGTGCCAGCAGCTTAGGACCGGGACAGGGGTACACCGGGGAGCTGTTTTTT; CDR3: CASSLGPGQGYTGELFF
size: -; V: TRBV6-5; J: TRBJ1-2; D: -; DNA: TGTGCCAGCACTCACAGGGACGGTCACTATGGCTACACCTTC; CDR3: CASTHRDGHYGYTF
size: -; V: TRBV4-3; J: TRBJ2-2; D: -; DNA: TGCGCCAGCAGCCAAAACCAGGACGGAGGGGACACCGGGGAGCTGTTTTTT; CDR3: CASSQNQDGGDTGELFF
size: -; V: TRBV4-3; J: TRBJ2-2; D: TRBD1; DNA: TGCGCCAGCAGCCAAGGACAGGGAAACACCGGGGAGCTGTTTTTT; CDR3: CASSQGQGNTGELFF
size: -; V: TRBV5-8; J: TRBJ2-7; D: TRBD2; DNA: TGTGCCAGCAGCCGCCCGACTAGCGGCTCCTACGAGCAGTACTTC; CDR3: CASSRPTSGSYEQYF
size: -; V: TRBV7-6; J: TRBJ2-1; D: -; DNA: TGTGCCAGCAGCTTAGAAGCCTACAATGAGCAGTTCTTC; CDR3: CASSLEAYNEQFF
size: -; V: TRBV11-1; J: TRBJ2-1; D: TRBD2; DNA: TGTGCCAGCAGCCAAGGGGGACTAGCGGGCAATGAGCAGTTCTTC; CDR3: CASSQGGLAGNEQFF
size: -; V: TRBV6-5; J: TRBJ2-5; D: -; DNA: TGTGCCAGCAGTTACTGGGGGGACAAGGAGACCCAGTACTTC; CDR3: CASSYWGDKETQYF
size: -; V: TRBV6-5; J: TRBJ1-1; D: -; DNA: TGTGCCAGCAGCATGGGGGGCGAGGGCACTGAAGCTTTCTTT; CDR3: CASSMGGEGTEAFF
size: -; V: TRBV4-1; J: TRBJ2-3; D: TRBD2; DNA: TGCGCCAGCAGCCTTTTTAGCGGGGATACGCAGTATTTT; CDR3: CASSLFSGDTQYF
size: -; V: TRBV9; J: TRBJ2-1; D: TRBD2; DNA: TGTGCCAGCAGCGTAGCACCTCTAGGGGAGGGCGTATACAATGAGCAGTTCTTC; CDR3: CASSVAPLGEGVYNEQFF
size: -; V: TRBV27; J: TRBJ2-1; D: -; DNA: TGTGCCAGCAGTTTATCGGGACGCCATGAGCAGTTCTTC; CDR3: CASSLSGRHEQFF
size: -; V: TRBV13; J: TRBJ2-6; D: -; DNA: TGTGCCAGCGTTATGGAAGGGGCCAACGTCCTGACTTTC; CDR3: CASVMEGANVLTF
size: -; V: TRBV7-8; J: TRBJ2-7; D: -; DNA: TGTGCCAGCAGCCAGGGCCACCGCTACGAGCAGTACTTC; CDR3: CASSQGHRYEQYF
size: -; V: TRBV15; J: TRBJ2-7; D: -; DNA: TGTGCCACCAGCAGAGATCAAGAAAGATCCTACGAGCAGTACTTC; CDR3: CATSRDQERSYEQYF
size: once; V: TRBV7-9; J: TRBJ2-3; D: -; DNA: TGTGCCAGCAGCTTGTCTACAGGGTCAGATACGCAGTATTTT; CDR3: CASSLSTGSDTQYF
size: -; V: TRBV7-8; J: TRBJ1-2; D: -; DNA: TGTGCCAGCAGCTTTTTAACGGGAGCCAGTGGCTACACCTTC; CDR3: CASSFLTGASGYTF
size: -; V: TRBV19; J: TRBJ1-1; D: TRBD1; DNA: TGTGCCAGTAGTGAGGGGGCCCTCCCTGAAGCTTTCTTT; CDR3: CASSEGALPEAFF
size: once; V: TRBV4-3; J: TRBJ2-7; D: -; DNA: TGCGCCAGCAGCCAAGATTCGGGAACCGGCGCCTACGAGCAGTACTTC; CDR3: CASSQDSGTGAYEQYF
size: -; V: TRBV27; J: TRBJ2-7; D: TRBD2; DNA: TGTGCCAGCAGTCTCTCAGCGGGATCCTACGAGCAGTACTTC; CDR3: CASSLSAGSYEQYF
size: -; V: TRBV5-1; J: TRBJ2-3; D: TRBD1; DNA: TGCGCCAGCAGATCAAGCTGGGACAGGGTGACCGATACGCAGTATTTT; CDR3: CASRSSWDRVTDTQYF